This T cell receptor beta chain was sequenced in a study of human T cells and chemical hapten exposure. Trimming stripped 3 bases from V and 6 bases from J, with 8 bases between. The CDR3 totals 13 residues. The germline V gene encodes CDR1 MNHNS and CDR2 SASEGT. The sample holds many counts of this clonotype. The time point was: healthy volunteer bleed at 6 weeks. Total RNA extraction was carried out from unfractionated whole blood. The library tagged each cDNA molecule with unique molecular identifiers. TCRdb redid the calling of the RACE reads with MiXCR, one entry per CDR3 protein. The table records around 45,000 distinct CDR3 sequences, about 3.7% of them present only once.

V and J are TRBV6-1 and TRBJ2-2; D ambiguous. Sequencing used whole blood. This TCR derives from a human donor in good health. Some clones in this sample may be carry-over from other donors' samples. The chain's CDR3 is CASSERRAGELFF. DNA for the CDR3: TGTGCCAGCAGTGAGAGACGGGCCGGGGAGCTGTTTTTT.